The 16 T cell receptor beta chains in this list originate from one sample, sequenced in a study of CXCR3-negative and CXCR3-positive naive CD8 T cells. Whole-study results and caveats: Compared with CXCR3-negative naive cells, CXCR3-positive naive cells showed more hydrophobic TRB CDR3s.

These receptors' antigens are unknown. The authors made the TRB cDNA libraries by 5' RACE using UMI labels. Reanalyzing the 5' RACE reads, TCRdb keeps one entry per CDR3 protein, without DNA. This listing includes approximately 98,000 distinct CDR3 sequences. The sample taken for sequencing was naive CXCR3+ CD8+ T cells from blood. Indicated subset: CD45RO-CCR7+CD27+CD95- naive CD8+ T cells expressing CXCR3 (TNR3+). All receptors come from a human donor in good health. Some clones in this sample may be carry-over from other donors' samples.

CDR3 residues: CASRPDRGPNYGYTF. J is TRBJ1-2 and V is TRBV5-1; TCRdb reports TRBD1, a call that lacks DNA to check it against. This CDR3 region has 15 residues. Germline values: CDR1 SGHRS, CDR2 YFSETQ.

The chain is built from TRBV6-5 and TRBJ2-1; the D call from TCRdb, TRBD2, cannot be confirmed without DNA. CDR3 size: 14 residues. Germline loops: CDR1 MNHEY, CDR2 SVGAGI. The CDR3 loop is CASSYSMGPNEQFF.

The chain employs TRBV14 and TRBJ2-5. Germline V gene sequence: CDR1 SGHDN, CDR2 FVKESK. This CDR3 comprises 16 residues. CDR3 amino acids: CASSQDSRGDQETQYF.

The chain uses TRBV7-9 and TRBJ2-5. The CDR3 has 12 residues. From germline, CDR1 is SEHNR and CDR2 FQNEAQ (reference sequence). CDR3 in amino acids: CASSLLEETQYF.

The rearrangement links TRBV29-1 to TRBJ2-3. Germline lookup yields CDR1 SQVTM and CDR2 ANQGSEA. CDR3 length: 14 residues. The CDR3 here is CSVEANFPADTQYF.

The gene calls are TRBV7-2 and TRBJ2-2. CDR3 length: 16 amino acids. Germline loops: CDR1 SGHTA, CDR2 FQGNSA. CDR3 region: CASSLVGGKVAGELFF.

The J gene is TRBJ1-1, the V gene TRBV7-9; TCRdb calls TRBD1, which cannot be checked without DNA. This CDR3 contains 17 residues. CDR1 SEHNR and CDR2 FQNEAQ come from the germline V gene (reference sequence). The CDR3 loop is CASSLLGNRTGNTEAFF.

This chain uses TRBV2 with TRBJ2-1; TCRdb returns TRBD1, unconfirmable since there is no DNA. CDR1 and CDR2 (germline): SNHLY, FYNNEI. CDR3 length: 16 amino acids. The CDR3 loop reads CASSHGQGSSYNEQFF.

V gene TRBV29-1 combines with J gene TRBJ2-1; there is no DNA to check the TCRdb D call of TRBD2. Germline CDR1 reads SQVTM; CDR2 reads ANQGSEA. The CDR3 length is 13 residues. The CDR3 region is CSVDIWENNEQFF.

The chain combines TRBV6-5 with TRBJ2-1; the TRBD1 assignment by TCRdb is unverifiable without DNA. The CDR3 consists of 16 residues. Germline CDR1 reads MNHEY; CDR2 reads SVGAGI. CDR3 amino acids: CASSYGYGGPYNEQFF.

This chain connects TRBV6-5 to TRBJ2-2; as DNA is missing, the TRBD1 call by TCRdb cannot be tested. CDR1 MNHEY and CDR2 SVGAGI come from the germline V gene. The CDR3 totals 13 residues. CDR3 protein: CASSYRGTGELFF.

The CDR3 sequence: CASSQDFIGQYNEQFF. The chain recombines TRBV4-3 with TRBJ2-1. Germline-derived CDR1 and CDR2 are LGHNA and YSLEER. This CDR3 spans 16 amino acids.

CDR3 sequence: CASSPGDINTQYF. J is TRBJ2-3 and V is TRBV7-6; with no DNA, the TCRdb D assignment of TRBD1 cannot be verified. Germline CDR1 reads SGHVS; CDR2 reads FNYEAQ. The CDR3 contains 13 residues.

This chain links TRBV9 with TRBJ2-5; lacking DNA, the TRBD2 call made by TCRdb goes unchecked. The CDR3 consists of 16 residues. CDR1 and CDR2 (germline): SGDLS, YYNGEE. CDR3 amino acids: CASSVRPPPDGETQYF.

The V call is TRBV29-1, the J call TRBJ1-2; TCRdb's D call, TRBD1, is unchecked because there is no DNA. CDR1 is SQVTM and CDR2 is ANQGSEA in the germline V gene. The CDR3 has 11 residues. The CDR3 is CSERQGDGYTF.

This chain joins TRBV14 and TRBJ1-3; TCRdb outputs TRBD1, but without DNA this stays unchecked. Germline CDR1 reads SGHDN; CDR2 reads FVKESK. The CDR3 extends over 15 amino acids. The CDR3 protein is CASSQDSGTWDTIYF.